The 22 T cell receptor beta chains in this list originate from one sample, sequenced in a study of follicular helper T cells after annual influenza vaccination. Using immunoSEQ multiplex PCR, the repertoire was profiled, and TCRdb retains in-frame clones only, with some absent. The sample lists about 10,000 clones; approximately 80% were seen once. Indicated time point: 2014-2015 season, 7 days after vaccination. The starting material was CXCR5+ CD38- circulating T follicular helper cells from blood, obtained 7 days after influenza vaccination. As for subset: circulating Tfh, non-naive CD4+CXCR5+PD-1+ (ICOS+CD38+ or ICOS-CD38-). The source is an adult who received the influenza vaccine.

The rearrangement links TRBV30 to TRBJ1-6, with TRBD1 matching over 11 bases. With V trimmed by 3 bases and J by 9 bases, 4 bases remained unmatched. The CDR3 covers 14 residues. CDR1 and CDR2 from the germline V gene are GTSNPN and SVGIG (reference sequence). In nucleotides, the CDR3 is TGTGCCTGGAGCGGGACAGGGGGTTTTTCACCCCTCCACTTT. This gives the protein CAWSGTGGFSPLHF. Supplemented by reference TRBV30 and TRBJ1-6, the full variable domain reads SQTIHQWPATLVQPVGSPLSLECTVEGTSNPNLYWYRQAAGRGLQLLFYSVGIGQISSEVPQNLSASRPQDRQFILSSKKLLLSDSGFYLCAWSGTGGFSPLHFGNGTRLTVT.

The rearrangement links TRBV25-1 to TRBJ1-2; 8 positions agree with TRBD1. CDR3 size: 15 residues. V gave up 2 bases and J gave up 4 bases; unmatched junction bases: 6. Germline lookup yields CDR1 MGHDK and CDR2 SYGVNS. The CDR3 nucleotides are TGTGCCAGCAGTGAAGCGGACAGGGTCGGCTATGGCTACACCTTC. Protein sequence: CASSEADRVGYGYTF.

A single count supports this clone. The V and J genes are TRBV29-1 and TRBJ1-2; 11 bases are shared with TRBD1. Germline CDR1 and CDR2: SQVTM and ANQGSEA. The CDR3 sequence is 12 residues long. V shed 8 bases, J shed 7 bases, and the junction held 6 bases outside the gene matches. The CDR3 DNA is TGCAGCTTCGGACAGGGGGCTCGTGGCTACACCTTC. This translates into CSFGQGARGYTF.

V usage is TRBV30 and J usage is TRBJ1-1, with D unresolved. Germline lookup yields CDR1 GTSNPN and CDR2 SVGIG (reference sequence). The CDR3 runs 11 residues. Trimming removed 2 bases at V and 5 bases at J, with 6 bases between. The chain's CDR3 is CAWSSGTEAFF. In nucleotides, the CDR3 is TGTGCCTGGAGTTCGGGTACTGAAGCTTTCTTT.

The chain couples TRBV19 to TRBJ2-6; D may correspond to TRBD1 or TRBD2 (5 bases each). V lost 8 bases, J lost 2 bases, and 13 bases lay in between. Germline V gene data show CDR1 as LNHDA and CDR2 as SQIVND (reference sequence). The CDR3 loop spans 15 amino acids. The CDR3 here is CASAGANAGANVLTF. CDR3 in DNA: TGTGCCAGTGCCGGGGCCAACGCTGGGGCCAACGTCCTGACTTTC. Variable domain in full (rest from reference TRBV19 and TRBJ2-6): DGGITQSPKYLFRKEGQNVTLSCEQNLNHDAMYWYRQDPGQGLRLIYYSQIVNDFQKGDIAEGYSVSREKKESFPLTVTSAQKNPTAFYLCASAGANAGANVLTFGAGSRLTVL.

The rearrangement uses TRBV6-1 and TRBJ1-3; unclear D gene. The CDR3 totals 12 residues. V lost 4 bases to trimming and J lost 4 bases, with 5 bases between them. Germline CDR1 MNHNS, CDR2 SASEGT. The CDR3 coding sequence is TGTGCCAGCAGTGTACAGGGAAACACCATATATTTT. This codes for CASSVQGNTIYF.

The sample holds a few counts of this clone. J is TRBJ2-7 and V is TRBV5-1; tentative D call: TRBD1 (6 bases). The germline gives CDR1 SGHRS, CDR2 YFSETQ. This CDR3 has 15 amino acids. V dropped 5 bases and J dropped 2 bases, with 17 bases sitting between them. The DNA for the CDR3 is TGCGCCAGCAGGCCTAACCCCGGGACAACCTACGAGCAGTACTTC. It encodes CASRPNPGTTYEQYF.

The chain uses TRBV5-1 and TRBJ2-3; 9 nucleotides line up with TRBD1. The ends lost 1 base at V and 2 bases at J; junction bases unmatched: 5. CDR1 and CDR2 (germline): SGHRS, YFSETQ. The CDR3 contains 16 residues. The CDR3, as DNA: TGCGCCAGCAGCTTGTTAACAGGGGGCTACACAGATACGCAGTATTTT. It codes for CASSLLTGGYTDTQYF.

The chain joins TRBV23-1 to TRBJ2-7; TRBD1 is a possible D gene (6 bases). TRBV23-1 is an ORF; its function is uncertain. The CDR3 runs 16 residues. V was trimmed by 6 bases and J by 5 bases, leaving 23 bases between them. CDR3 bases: TGCGCCAGCAGGGAAAAACAGGGCCCTTCGGAGCACGAGCAGTACTTC. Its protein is CASREKQGPSEHEQYF.

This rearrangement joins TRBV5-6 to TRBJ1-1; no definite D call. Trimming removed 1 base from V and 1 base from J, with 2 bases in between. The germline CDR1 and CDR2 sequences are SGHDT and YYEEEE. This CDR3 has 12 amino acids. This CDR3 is CASSLPNTEAFF. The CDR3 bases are TGTGCCAGCAGCTTGCCGAACACTGAAGCTTTCTTT. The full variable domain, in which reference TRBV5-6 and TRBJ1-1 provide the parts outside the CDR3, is DAGVTQSPTHLIKTRGQQVTLRCSPKSGHDTVSWYQQALGQGPQFIFQYYEEEERQRGNFPDRFSGHQFPNYSSELNVNALLLGDSALYLCASSLPNTEAFFGQGTRLTVV.

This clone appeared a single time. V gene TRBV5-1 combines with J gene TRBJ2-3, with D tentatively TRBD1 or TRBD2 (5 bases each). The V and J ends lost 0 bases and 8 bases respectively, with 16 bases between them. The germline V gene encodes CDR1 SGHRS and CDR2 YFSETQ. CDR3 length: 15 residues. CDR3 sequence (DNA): TGCGCCAGCAGCTTGGTTCTGGGGGATAAGGGTACGCAGTATTTT. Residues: CASSLVLGDKGTQYF.

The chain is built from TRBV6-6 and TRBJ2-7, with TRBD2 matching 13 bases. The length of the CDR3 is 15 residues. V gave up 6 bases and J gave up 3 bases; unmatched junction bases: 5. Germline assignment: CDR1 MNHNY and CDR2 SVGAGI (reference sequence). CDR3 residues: CASSERTSGSYEQYF. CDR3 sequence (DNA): TGTGCCAGCAGCGAACGGACTAGCGGGAGCTACGAGCAGTACTTC.

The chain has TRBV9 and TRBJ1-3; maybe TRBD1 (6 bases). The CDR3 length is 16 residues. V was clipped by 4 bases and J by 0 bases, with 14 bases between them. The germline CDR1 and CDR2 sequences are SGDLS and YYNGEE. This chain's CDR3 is CASSTRTGRSGNTIYF. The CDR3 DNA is TGTGCCAGCAGCACCCGAACAGGGCGCTCTGGAAACACCATATATTTT.

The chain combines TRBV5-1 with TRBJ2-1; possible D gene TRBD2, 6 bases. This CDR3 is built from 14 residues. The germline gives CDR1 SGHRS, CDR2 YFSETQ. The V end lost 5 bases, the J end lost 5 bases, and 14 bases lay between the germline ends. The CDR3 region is CASRFGGADNEQFF. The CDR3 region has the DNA TGCGCCAGCAGATTCGGAGGGGCAGACAATGAGCAGTTCTTC.

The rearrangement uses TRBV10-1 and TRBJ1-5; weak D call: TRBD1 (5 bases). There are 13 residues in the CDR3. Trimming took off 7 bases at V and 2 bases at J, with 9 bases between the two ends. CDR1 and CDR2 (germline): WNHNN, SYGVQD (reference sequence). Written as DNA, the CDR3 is TGCGCCAGCACCGGGGGGGGCAATCAGCCCCAGCATTTT. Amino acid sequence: CASTGGGNQPQHF.

The DNA for the CDR3 is TGTGCCAGCAGTATCCGACTCCCCGGTGAGCAGTTCTTC. This encodes CASSIRLPGEQFF. This sequence joins TRBV28 and TRBJ2-1; D ambiguous. There are 13 residues in the CDR3. Germline-derived CDR1 and CDR2 are MDHEN and SYDVKM. Trimming took off 5 bases at V and 9 bases at J, with 14 bases between the two ends.

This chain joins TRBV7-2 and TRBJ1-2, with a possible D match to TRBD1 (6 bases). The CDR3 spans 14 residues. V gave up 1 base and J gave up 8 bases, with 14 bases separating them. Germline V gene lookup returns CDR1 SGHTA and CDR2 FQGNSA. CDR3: CASSLGPGAEGYTF. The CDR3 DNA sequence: TGTGCCAGCAGCTTAGGTCCAGGGGCGGAAGGCTACACCTTC.

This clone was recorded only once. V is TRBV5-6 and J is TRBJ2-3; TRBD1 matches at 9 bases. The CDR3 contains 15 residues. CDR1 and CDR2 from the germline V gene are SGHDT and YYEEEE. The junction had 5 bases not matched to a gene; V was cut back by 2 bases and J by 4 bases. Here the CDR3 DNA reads TGTGCCAGCAGCTTCGGGACAGGGATTTCAGATACGCAGTATTTT. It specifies CASSFGTGISDTQYF.

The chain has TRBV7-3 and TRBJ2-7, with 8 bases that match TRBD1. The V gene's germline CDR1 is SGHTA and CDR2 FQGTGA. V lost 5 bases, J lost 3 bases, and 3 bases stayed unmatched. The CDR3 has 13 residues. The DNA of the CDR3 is TGTGCCAGCAGCCGGGGGACAGGCTACGAGCAGTACTTC. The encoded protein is CASSRGTGYEQYF.

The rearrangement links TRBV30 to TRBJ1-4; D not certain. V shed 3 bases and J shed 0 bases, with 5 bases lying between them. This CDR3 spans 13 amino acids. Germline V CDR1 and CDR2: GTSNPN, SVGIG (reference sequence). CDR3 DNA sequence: TGTGCCTGGAGGGCTACAACTAATGAAAAACTGTTTTTT. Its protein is CAWRATTNEKLFF.

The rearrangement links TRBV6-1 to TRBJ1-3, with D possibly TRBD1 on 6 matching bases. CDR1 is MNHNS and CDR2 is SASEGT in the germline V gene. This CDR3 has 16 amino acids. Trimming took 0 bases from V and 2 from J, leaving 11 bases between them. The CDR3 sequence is CASSEALQGTGNTIYF. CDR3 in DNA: TGTGCCAGCAGTGAAGCGCTACAGGGAACTGGAAACACCATATATTTT.

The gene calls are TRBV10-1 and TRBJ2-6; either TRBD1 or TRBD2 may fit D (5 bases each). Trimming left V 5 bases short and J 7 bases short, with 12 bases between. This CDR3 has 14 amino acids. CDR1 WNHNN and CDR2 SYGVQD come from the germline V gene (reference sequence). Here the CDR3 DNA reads TGCGCCAGCAGTAGGGGCGAGGGAGCCAACGTCCTGACTTTC. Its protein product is CASSRGEGANVLTF.